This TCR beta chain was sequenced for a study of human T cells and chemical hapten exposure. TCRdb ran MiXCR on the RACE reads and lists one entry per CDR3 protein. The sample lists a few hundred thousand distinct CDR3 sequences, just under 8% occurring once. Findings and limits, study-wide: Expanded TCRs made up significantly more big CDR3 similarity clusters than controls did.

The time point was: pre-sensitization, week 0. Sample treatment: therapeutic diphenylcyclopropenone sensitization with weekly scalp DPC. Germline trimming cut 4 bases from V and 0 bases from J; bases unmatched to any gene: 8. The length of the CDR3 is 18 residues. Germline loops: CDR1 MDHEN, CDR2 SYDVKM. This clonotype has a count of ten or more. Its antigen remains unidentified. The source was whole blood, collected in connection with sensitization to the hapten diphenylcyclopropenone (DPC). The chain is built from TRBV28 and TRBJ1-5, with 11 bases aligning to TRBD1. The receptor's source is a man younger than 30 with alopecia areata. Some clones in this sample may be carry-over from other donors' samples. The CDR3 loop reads CASSSPGQGDYSNQPQHF. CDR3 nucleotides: TGTGCCAGCAGTTCCCCGGGACAGGGGGATTATAGCAATCAGCCCCAGCATTTT.